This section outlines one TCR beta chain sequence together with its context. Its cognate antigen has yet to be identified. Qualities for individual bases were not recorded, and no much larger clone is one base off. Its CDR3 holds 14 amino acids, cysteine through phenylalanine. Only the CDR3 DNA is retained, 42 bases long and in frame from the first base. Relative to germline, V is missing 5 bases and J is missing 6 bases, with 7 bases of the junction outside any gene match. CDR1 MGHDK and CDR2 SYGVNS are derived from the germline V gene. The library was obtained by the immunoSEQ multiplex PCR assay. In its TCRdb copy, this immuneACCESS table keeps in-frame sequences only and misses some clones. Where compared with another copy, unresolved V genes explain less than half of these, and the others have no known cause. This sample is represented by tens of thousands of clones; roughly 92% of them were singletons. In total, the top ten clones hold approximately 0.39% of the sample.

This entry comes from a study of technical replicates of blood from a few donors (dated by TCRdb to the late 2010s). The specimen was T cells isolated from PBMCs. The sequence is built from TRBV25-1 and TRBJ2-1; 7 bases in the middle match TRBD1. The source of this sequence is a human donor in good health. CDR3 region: CASSTGQMINEQFF. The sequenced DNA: TGTGCCAGCAGTACGGGACAGATGATCAATGAGCAGTTCTTC.